The 21 T cell receptor beta chains below come from one sample, sequenced in a study of blood T cell repertoires in COVID-19 (dated by TCRdb to 2020 to 2022). The protocol used for the library was the immunoSEQ multiplex PCR assay. As stored in TCRdb, this immuneACCESS dataset retains in-frame rearrangements with V and J assigned. A fraction of the clones does not appear; measured against another copy, unresolved V genes explain less than half of the discrepancy, and the remainder lacks a known reason. Counted in this sample were some 110,000 clones; about 83% of them appeared once. Of the sample, 5.5% to 7% is held by the ten largest clones. Sequenced material: peripheral blood. These receptors were obtained from a man aged 70-80 years with acute or convalescent COVID-19.

The chain is built from TRBV30 and TRBJ1-1, with no clear D. Germline V gene lookup returns CDR1 GTSNPN and CDR2 SVGIG (reference sequence). Trimming shortened V by 5 bases and J by 7 bases, and 8 bases separated the two germline ends. This CDR3 region has 10 residues. CDR3 residues: CAWGGYEAFF. The CDR3 DNA follows: TGTGCCTGGGGAGGTTATGAAGCTTTCTTT.

The V gene is TRBV27, the J gene TRBJ1-2, with 9 bases fitting TRBD1. Trimming at V came to 6 bases and at J to 4 bases, leaving 9 bases not matched to a gene. Germline CDR1 reads MNHEY; CDR2 reads SMNVEV (reference sequence). The length of the CDR3 is 15 residues. CDR3 nucleotides: TGTGCCAGCAGACGAACGGGACAGGGAAGCTATGGCTACACCTTC. This gives the protein CASRRTGQGSYGYTF.

The chain couples TRBV30 to TRBJ1-1, with a tentative D call TRBD1 (6 bases). The V and J ends lost 0 bases and 2 bases respectively, with 10 bases between them. The germline CDR1 and CDR2 sequences are GTSNPN and SVGIG (reference sequence). The CDR3 sequence is 14 residues long. CDR3 sequence: CAWSVGTFNTEAFF. CDR3 coding DNA: TGTGCCTGGAGTGTAGGGACATTTAACACTGAAGCTTTCTTT.

V usage is TRBV5-1 and J usage is TRBJ1-2; the D is unclear. From germline, CDR1 is SGHRS and CDR2 YFSETQ. This CDR3 comprises 13 residues. V gave up 0 bases and J gave up 3 bases, with 6 bases separating them. CDR3 in DNA: TGCGCCAGCAGCTTGGGCCGGTACTATGGCTACACCTTC. Amino acid sequence: CASSLGRYYGYTF. The full variable domain, its missing parts supplied by reference TRBV5-1 and TRBJ1-2, is KAGVTQTPRYLIKTRGQQVTLSCSPISGHRSVSWYQQTPGQGLQFLFEYFSETQRNKGNFPGRFSGRQFSNSRSEMNVSTLELGDSALYLCASSLGRYYGYTFGSGTRLTVV.

V usage is TRBV7-8 and J usage is TRBJ2-3, with TRBD2 matching 9 bases. Germline V gene sequence: CDR1 SGHVS, CDR2 FQNEAQ. V trimming: 2 bases; J trimming: 4 bases; junction bases outside the gene matches: 10. This CDR3 has 17 residues. In nucleotides, the CDR3 is TGTGCCAGCAGCTTAAGACCAAGCGGGGGGAGGGCAGATACGCAGTATTTT. This encodes CASSLRPSGGRADTQYF.

The V and J genes are TRBV2 and TRBJ2-7; D is perhaps TRBD2 (6 bases). V was trimmed by 11 bases and J by 7 bases, leaving 15 bases between them. This CDR3 is 11 amino acids long. CDR1 is SNHLY, CDR2 FYNNEI, per germline. CDR3 sequence reads: CAGGFLREQYF. CDR3 coding DNA: TGTGCCGGGGGGTTCCTCCGGGAGCAGTACTTC.

This clone was recorded a few times. The V call is TRBV30, the J call TRBJ2-2; the D gene is possibly TRBD1 (6 bases). From germline, CDR1 is GTSNPN and CDR2 SVGIG (reference sequence). The CDR3 contains 15 residues. V lost 0 bases and J 4 bases, leaving 12 bases between the germline ends. In DNA, the CDR3 is TGTGCCTGGAGTGTTAGGCAGGGGATCACCGGGGAGCTGTTTTTT. Its translation is CAWSVRQGITGELFF.

V is TRBV6-6 and J is TRBJ2-3, with D tentatively TRBD2 (5 bases). V was pared by 0 bases and J by 6 bases, with 7 bases between. Germline V CDR1 and CDR2: MNHNY, SVGAGI (reference sequence). CDR3 length equals 13 residues. The CDR3 region is CASSYSRRDTQYF. The CDR3 nucleotides read TGTGCCAGCAGTTACTCGAGGAGGGATACGCAGTATTTT.

The V gene is TRBV6-5, the J gene TRBJ1-2, with 8 positions matching TRBD1. The CDR3 runs 14 residues. The germline gives CDR1 MNHEY, CDR2 SVGAGI. The J segment lost 3 bases and the V segment lost 4 bases, leaving 4 bases of the junction unmatched. This chain's CDR3 is CASSSMDRDYGYTF. The CDR3 DNA is TGTGCCAGCAGTTCGATGGACAGGGACTATGGCTACACCTTC.

CDR3: CASRTGLDQPQHF. The CDR3 DNA is TGTGCCAGTAGAACAGGGTTGGATCAGCCCCAGCATTTT. The chain joins TRBV19 to TRBJ1-5, with D possibly being TRBD1 (6 bases). The CDR3 is made up of 13 amino acids. Trimming left V 6 bases short and J 5 bases short, with 11 bases between. Germline V CDR1 and CDR2: LNHDA, SQIVND (reference sequence).

The CDR3 nucleotides read TGCGCCAGCAGCCAAGCCCTACTGACAGTCCCAATGAACACTGAAGCTTTCTTT. Protein product: CASSQALLTVPMNTEAFF. V usage is TRBV4-3 and J usage is TRBJ1-1; D perhaps matches TRBD1 (5 bases). CDR3 size: 18 residues. The germline V gene encodes CDR1 LGHNA and CDR2 YSLEER. V was clipped by 1 base and J by 0 bases, with 18 bases between them.

This chain uses TRBV19 with TRBJ1-1; D gene unclear. This CDR3 contains 14 residues. Germline CDR1 reads LNHDA; CDR2 reads SQIVND (reference sequence). V gave up 3 bases and J gave up 2 bases, with 10 bases separating them. CDR3 nucleotide sequence: TGTGCCAGTAGTATTTCCGGGGTTAACACTGAAGCTTTCTTT. Translating it yields CASSISGVNTEAFF.

The chain couples TRBV18 to TRBJ2-3; 8 bases agree with TRBD1. The germline V gene has CDR1 KGHSH and CDR2 LQKENI. The CDR3 extends over 14 amino acids. Trimming at V came to 3 bases and at J to 1 base, leaving 0 bases not matched to a gene. Here the CDR3 reads CASSPGQGTDTQYF. In DNA, the CDR3 is TGTGCCAGCTCACCGGGACAGGGCACAGATACGCAGTATTTT.

This clone was picked up one time. The chain combines TRBV13 with TRBJ1-4; 10 nucleotides match TRBD1. The CDR3 consists of 15 residues. Germline-derived CDR1 and CDR2 are PRHDT and FYEKMQ (reference sequence). Unmatched junction bases numbered 7, after V lost 4 bases and J lost 8 bases. CDR3 DNA: TGTGCCAGCAGCTCCCGACAGGGGGCAGGGGAAAAACTGTTTTTT. Amino acids: CASSSRQGAGEKLFF.

The chain joins TRBV19 to TRBJ1-1; D might be TRBD1 (6 bases). The germline gives CDR1 LNHDA, CDR2 SQIVND (reference sequence). The CDR3 has 13 residues. V gave up 1 base and J gave up 4 bases, with 7 bases separating them. The CDR3 is CASSIAGVTEAFF. In nucleotides, the CDR3 is TGTGCCAGTAGTATAGCAGGGGTCACTGAAGCTTTCTTT.

CDR3 in amino acids: CASSNLLEQPQHF. The CDR3 DNA reads as TGTGCCAGCAGCAACCTGTTAGAACAGCCCCAGCATTTT. V usage is TRBV28 and J usage is TRBJ1-5; D ambiguous. CDR3 length: 13 residues. The ends were cut back, 6 bases at V and 7 bases at J, with 13 bases in the middle. Per the germline V gene, CDR1 is MDHEN and CDR2 is SYDVKM.

The rearrangement uses TRBV27 and TRBJ2-2; no reliable D call. The V end was cut by 3 bases, the J end by 1 base, with 3 bases between. The germline V gene encodes CDR1 MNHEY and CDR2 SMNVEV (reference sequence). The CDR3 length is 13 residues. CDR3 amino acids: CASSFQNTGELFF. CDR3 nucleotides: TGTGCCAGCAGTTTCCAGAACACCGGGGAGCTGTTTTTT.

The genes are TRBV1 and TRBJ2-7; no check of the table's D call, TRBD2, against the DNA was made. TRBV1 is shown as a pseudogene. This CDR3 has 16 amino acids. CDR3 protein: CTSSQRIRTHPYEQYF. The CDR3 DNA reads as TGCACCAGCAGCCAACGTATACGGACTCATCCCTACGAGCAGTACTTC.

This clone occurred a few times. The V gene is TRBV11-2, the J gene TRBJ1-2; D is unresolved. This CDR3 contains 15 residues. V was trimmed by 0 bases and J by 7 bases, leaving 15 bases between them. Germline CDR1 reads SGHAT; CDR2 reads FQNNGV. In DNA, the CDR3 is TGTGCCAGCAGCTTAGAACCCTGGACTGAGTTTGGCTACACCTTC. This sequence encodes CASSLEPWTEFGYTF. The variable domain in full, with the rest retrieved from reference TRBV11-2 and TRBJ1-2, is EAGVAQSPRYKIIEKRQSVAFWCNPISGHATLYWYQQILGQGPKLLIQFQNNGVVDDSQLPKDRFSAERLKGVDSTLKIQPAKLEDSAVYLCASSLEPWTEFGYTFGSGTRLTVV.

The chain joins TRBV4-3 to TRBJ2-7, with 10 bases that match TRBD1. This CDR3 is 15 amino acids long. V lost 1 base and J lost 5; bases outside the gene matches: 5. CDR1 and CDR2 (germline): LGHNA, YSLEER. The CDR3: CASSQADRGLNEQYF. The CDR3 DNA follows: TGCGCCAGCAGCCAAGCTGACAGGGGGCTGAACGAGCAGTACTTC.

V gene TRBV10-3 combines with J gene TRBJ2-3, with D possibly being TRBD2 (6 bases). Germline CDR1 is ENHRY and CDR2 is SYGVKD. Deletions cut 2 bases from V and 4 bases from J, with 7 bases between. CDR3 length equals 13 residues. Here the CDR3 reads CAISEPGADTQYF. As DNA, the CDR3 is TGTGCCATCAGTGAGCCGGGGGCAGATACGCAGTATTTT.